This T cell receptor beta chain appears in the sequencing data of a study of CD8+ T cells in alopecia areata. As for the study in general: Tofacitinib was taken orally by treated patients, and the dose was 5 to 10 mg twice daily.

Concerning this clone: Its antigen is not known.

Once RNA had been extracted, it was reverse transcribed into cDNA to act as the sequencing template. Data came from immunoSEQ multiplex PCR; TCRdb stores just in-frame clones and leaves some out. The sample lists more than 10,000 clones, approximately 60% occurring once. Looked up from germline, CDR1 is WSHSY and CDR2 is SAAADI. The CDR3 is made up of 15 amino acids. Trimming left V 8 bases short and J 0 bases short, with 16 bases between. Lesional scalp punch biopsies and peripheral blood came from alopecia areata patients. Findings and caveats of the study: Lesional scalp, especially alopecia totalis/universalis, showed higher clonality than normal scalp. Normal skin's resident alphabeta T cells are also sequenced in scalp samples.

The TCR originated in a human donor with alopecia areata. This chain connects TRBV10-2 to TRBJ2-5; D gene unclear. The sequencing used skin, collected at week 0. The CDR3 sequence: CASAPRHPYQETQYF. The CDR3 region has the DNA TGCGCCAGCGCACCCCGACACCCGTACCAAGAGACCCAGTACTTC.